This T cell receptor (beta chain) was captured in a study of lymphopenia after photon versus proton radiotherapy. The protocol was immunoSEQ multiplex PCR, while the TCRdb copy is restricted to in-frame clones and leaves out a portion. The sample consists of some 42,000 clones, over 80% of them appearing once. On this clone itself: Its antigen is unknown.

In germline, CDR1 is LNHDA, CDR2 SQIVND (reference sequence). CDR3 length equals 13 residues. Deletions cut 3 bases from V and 6 bases from J, with 12 bases between. Study results and caveats: Oligoclonal CD8+ Temra expansion after nadir drove photon patients' diversity drop. Under photons, naive T cells and diversity fell while effector/memory populations rose.

The sample was peripheral blood, taken from a patient treated with proton-based radiotherapy. This chain connects TRBV19 to TRBJ2-7; D not resolved. This receptor was obtained from a woman aged 70-85 years with pancreatic cancer. The CDR3 nucleotides are TGTGCCAGTAGTATGATGGCCGCTGGCGAGCAGTACTTC. It translates to CASSMMAAGEQYF.